The entry below gives a single T cell receptor (beta chain) sequence along with its context. Its antigen is still unknown. The sample belongs to a study of cytotoxic CD8 clonotypes in ibrutinib-treated CLL. Study details: Patient counts were 11 relapsed/refractory, about 15 treatment-naive and roughly 18 IGHV unmutated. Mean values per sample were roughly 250,000 productive templates and 75,000 to 100,000 productive rearrangements. Study-wide results and caveats: Clonotypes that were public were uncommon, and they contracted or stayed stable on treatment.

This CDR3 has 13 residues. In germline, CDR1 is GTSNPN, CDR2 SVGIG (reference sequence). The ends lost 6 bases at V and 3 bases at J; junction bases unmatched: 4. Sequencing was performed with immunoSEQ multiplex PCR; in TCRdb, only in-frame clones are kept and a portion is missing. In the table there are approximately 190,000 clones, 60% to 80% of which are singletons. PBMCs that had been cryopreserved were the source of 2 to 2.5 micrograms of genomic DNA for TCR beta libraries. The sequenced sample was PBMCs, obtained after 12 months of ibrutinib treatment. The receptor was isolated from a human donor with chronic lymphocytic leukemia. The J gene is TRBJ2-5, the V gene TRBV30, with TRBD2 matching 10 bases. The CDR3 loop is CACTLAGEETQYF. The CDR3 DNA is TGTGCCTGCACGCTAGCGGGGGAAGAGACCCAGTACTTC. Combining the CDR3 with reference TRBV30 and TRBJ2-5 gives the whole variable domain SQTIHQWPATLVQPVGSPLSLECTVEGTSNPNLYWYRQAAGRGLQLLFYSVGIGQISSEVPQNLSASRPQDRQFILSSKKLLLSDSGFYLCACTLAGEETQYFGPGTRLLVL.